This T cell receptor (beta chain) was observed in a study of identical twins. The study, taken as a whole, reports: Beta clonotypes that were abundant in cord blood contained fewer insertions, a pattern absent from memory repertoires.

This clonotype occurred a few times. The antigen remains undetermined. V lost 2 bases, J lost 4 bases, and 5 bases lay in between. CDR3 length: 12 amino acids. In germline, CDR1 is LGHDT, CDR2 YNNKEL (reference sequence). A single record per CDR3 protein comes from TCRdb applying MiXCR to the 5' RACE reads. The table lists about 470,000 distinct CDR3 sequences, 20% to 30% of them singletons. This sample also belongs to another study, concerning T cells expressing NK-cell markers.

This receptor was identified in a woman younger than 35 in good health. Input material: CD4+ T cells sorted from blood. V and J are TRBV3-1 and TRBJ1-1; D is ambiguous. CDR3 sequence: CASSQSGTEAFF. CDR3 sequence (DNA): TGTGCCAGCAGCCAATCGGGCACTGAAGCTTTCTTT.